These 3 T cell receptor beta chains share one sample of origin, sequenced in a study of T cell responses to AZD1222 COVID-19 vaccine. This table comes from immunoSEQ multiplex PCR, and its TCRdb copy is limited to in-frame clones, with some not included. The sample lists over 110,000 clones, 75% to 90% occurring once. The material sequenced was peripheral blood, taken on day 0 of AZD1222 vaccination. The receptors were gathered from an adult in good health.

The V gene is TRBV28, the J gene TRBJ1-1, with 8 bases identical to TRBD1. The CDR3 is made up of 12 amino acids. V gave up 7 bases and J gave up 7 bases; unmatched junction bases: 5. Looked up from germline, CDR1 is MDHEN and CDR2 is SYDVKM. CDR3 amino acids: CASTRGPGEAFF. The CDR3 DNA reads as TGTGCCAGCACCAGGGGGCCGGGTGAAGCTTTCTTT. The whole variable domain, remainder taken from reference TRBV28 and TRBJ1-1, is DVKVTQSSRYLVKRTGEKVFLECVQDMDHENMFWYRQDPGLGLRLIYFSYDVKMKEKGDIPEGYSVSREKKERFSLILESASTNQTSMYLCASTRGPGEAFFGQGTRLTVV.

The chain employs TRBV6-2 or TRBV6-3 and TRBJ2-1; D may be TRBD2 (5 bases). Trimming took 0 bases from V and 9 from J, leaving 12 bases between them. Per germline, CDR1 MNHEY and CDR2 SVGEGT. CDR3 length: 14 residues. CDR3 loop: CASSYSLASGEQFF. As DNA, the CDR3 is TGTGCCAGCAGTTACTCGCTAGCATCCGGTGAGCAGTTCTTC.

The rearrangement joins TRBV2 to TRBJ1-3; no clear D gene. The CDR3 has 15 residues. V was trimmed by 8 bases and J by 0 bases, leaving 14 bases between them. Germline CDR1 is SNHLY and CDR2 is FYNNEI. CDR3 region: CASHEQPDSGNTIYF. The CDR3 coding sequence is TGTGCCAGCCACGAACAGCCTGACTCTGGAAACACCATATATTTT.